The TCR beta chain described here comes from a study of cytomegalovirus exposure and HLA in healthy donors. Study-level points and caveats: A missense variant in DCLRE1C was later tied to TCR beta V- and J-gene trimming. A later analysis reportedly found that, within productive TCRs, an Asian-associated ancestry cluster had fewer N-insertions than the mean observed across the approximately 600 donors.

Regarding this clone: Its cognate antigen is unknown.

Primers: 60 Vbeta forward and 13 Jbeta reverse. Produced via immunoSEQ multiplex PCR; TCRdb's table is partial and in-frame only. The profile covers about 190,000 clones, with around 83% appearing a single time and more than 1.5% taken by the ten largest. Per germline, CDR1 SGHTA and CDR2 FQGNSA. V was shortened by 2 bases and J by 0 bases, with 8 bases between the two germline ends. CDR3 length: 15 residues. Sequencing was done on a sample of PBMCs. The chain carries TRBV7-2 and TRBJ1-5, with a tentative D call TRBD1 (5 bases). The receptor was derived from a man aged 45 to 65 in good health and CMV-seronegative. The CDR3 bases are TGTGCCAGCAGCTTACAGCAGGGTAGCAATCAGCCCCAGCATTTT. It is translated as CASSLQQGSNQPQHF.